This entry lists 7 T cell receptor beta chains sequenced from one sample in a study of early T cells in non-severe SARS-CoV-2 infection. TCRdb re-called the 5' RACE reads through MiXCR, storing one row per CDR3 protein. The sample lists approximately 81,000 distinct CDR3 sequences, around 15% seen once, with around 3.3% in the top ten. The sequencing input was whole blood. The receptors originated from an adult who was a healthcare worker with PCR-confirmed SARS-CoV-2 infection or an uninfected control (not recorded which).

This clonotype was found many times. V usage is TRBV3-1 and J usage is TRBJ2-6, with D tentatively TRBD1 or TRBD2 (5 bases each). V was shortened by 4 bases and J by 3 bases, with 13 bases between the two germline ends. CDR1 LGHDT and CDR2 YNNKEL come from the germline V gene (reference sequence). There are 16 residues in the CDR3. CDR3 in amino acids: CASSLGVGFGANVLTF. CDR3 nucleotides: TGTGCCAGCAGCCTGGGGGTTGGTTTTGGGGCCAACGTCCTGACTTTC.

In this sample, this clonotype turned up many times. The rearrangement links TRBV6-1 to TRBJ1-2, with TRBD1 matching 8 bases. Germline values: CDR1 MNHNS, CDR2 SASEGT. V was clipped by 6 bases and J by 2 bases; unmatched bases: 8. The CDR3 runs to 15 residues. CDR3 sequence: CASRDETGENYGYTF. The DNA of the CDR3 is TGTGCCAGCAGGGACGAGACAGGGGAGAACTATGGCTACACCTTC.

The chain carries TRBV4-2 and TRBJ1-3, with D possibly TRBD1 on 6 matching bases. Germline V gene lookup returns CDR1 LGHNA and CDR2 YNFKEQ. The CDR3 loop spans 15 amino acids. Trimming took off 1 base at V and 2 bases at J, with 9 bases between the two ends. The CDR3 here is CASSQGTATGNTIYF. The CDR3 DNA sequence: TGTGCCAGCAGCCAAGGGACAGCAACTGGAAACACCATATATTTT.

This clonotype came up many times. The CDR3 sequence: CASRLTGTGSGYTF. DNA of the CDR3: TGTGCCAGCAGATTGACCGGGACAGGGTCTGGCTACACCTTC. The V call is TRBV2, the J call TRBJ1-2, with 9 bases fitting TRBD1. Germline V gene lookup returns CDR1 SNHLY and CDR2 FYNNEI. The CDR3 runs 14 residues. Losses at the gene ends were 6 bases for V and 7 bases for J; bases not matched to a gene: 9.

The chain recombines TRBV2 with TRBJ2-7; D perhaps matches TRBD1 (6 bases). Deletions cut 1 base from V and 3 bases from J, with 13 bases between. This CDR3 contains 15 residues. CDR1 and CDR2 from the germline V gene are SNHLY and FYNNEI. The CDR3 region has the DNA TGTGCCAGCAGTGAAGACAGGGTTAAGAGCTACGAGCAGTACTTC. It yields the protein CASSEDRVKSYEQYF. Looking up the rest from reference TRBV2 and TRBJ2-7 gives the full variable domain: EPEVTQTPSHQVTQMGQEVILRCVPISNHLYFYWYRQILGQKVEFLVSFYNNEISEKSEIFDDQFSVERPDGSNFTLKIRSTKLEDSAMYFCASSEDRVKSYEQYFGPGTRLTVT.

The chain couples TRBV10-3 to TRBJ2-1; TRBD2 might be the D (5 bases). Trimming left V 6 bases short and J 8 bases short, with 14 bases between. The germline gives CDR1 ENHRY, CDR2 SYGVKD. This CDR3 is built from 13 residues. This chain's CDR3 is CAISSPPSYEQFF. CDR3 DNA sequence: TGTGCCATCAGCTCCCCCCCTAGCTATGAGCAGTTCTTC.

This clonotype was observed a few times. The V gene is TRBV7-9, the J gene TRBJ2-5; D unresolved. Between the trimmed V and J ends, which lost 0 bases and 2 bases, there was a span of 10 bases. The CDR3 has 15 amino acids. CDR1 and CDR2 from the germline V gene are SEHNR and FQNEAQ (reference sequence). The CDR3 nucleotides are TGTGCCAGCAGCTTAGCTCGACAAAAACAAGAGACCCAGTACTTC. Encoded protein: CASSLARQKQETQYF.